This is a list of T cell receptor beta chains from one sample in a study of beta chain features in type 1 diabetes. This table comes from immunoSEQ multiplex PCR, and its TCRdb copy is limited to in-frame clones, with some not included. Of fewer than 200,000 clones listed, around 10% are singletons. Material for sequencing was central memory CD4+ T cells from blood. The receptors originated from a man aged 25-40 years with type 1 diabetes. Both conserved end residues are part of each CDR3. Each record gives: CDR3 length, D gene, J gene, clone size, V gene, CDR3 DNA, CDR3 protein. D genes are given only for firm matches. For some rows the clone size is stated as once, few or many, or as a class when expanded; others skip it.

19,TRBD2,TRBJ2-1,.,TRBV11-3,TGTGCCAGCAGCTTAGATCAGTCCGGGACTAGCGGGAGGCTCAATGAGCAGTTCTTC,CASSLDQSGTSGRLNEQFF
14,.,TRBJ1-1,few,TRBV5-4,TGTGCCAGCAGCCGGACGTGGGGCAACACTGAAGCTTTCTTT,CASSRTWGNTEAFF
13,.,TRBJ2-3,few,TRBV27,TGTGCCAGCAGATCCGGTAGAGTAGATACGCAGTATTTT,CASRSGRVDTQYF
15,.,TRBJ1-2,few,TRBV19,TGTGCCAGTAGTATATCCGGCGCAGGGGACTATGGCTACACCTTC,CASSISGAGDYGYTF
20,TRBD2,TRBJ2-3,.,TRBV4-1,TGCGCCAGCAGCCTTCCCGGCGGACTAGCGGGAGGAAGTCGCACAGATACGCAGTATTTT,CASSLPGGLAGGSRTDTQYF
14,TRBD1,TRBJ1-1,few,TRBV19,TGTGCCACCCAGCCCGACAGGGCCAACACTGAAGCTTTCTTT,CATQPDRANTEAFF
13,TRBD2,TRBJ2-5,.,TRBV5-1,TGCGCCAGCAGCTTGGCCGAGCGGGGCCTCCAGTACTTC,CASSLAERGLQYF
14,TRBD1,TRBJ1-4,many,TRBV7-6,TGTGCCAGCAGCGTAGGACAGGGTAATGAAAAACTGTTTTTT,CASSVGQGNEKLFF
11,.,TRBJ2-5,few,TRBV20-1,TGCAGTCCTCAAGCCCGCGAGACCCAGTACTTC,CSPQARETQYF
17,TRBD2,TRBJ2-3,few,TRBV7-9,TGTGCCAGCAGCTTAGCGAGGCGGGAGCGTTTCGCAGATACGCAGTATTTT,CASSLARRERFADTQYF
15,TRBD1,TRBJ2-7,.,TRBV6-1,TGTGCCAGCAGACCCGGACAGGGGCTGAACTACGAGCAGTACTTC,CASRPGQGLNYEQYF
15,TRBD1,TRBJ2-1,.,TRBV18,TGTGCCAGCTCTCTCAGGACAGGGCCATACAATGAGCAGTTCTTC,CASSLRTGPYNEQFF
14,.,TRBJ1-1,.,TRBV9,TGTGCCAGCAGCCTGATGGACAGAAACACTGAAGCTTTCTTT,CASSLMDRNTEAFF
12,.,TRBJ1-4,.,TRBV7-2,TGTGCCAGCAGCTGGCGAGGGGAAAAACTGTTTTTT,CASSWRGEKLFF
11,.,TRBJ2-7,.,TRBV20-1,TGCAGTGCCCCCCGGGCCTACGAGCAGTACTTC,CSAPRAYEQYF
12,.,TRBJ2-7,.,TRBV6-5,TGTGCCAGTCAGGGGATCCCGACCCCTCAGTACTTC,CASQGIPTPQYF
14,TRBD2,TRBJ2-7,.,TRBV6-5,TGTGCCAGCACCCCGGGGGCGGGAGGTTCCCAGCAGTACTTC,CASTPGAGGSQQYF
15,TRBD2,TRBJ2-7,few,TRBV7-8,TGTGCCAGCAGCCTAGGGAGGGAGAACTCCTACGAGCAGTACTTC,CASSLGRENSYEQYF
12,.,TRBJ2-1,.,TRBV19,TGTGCCAGTAGCCCACAGGGAAATGAGCAGTTCTTC,CASSPQGNEQFF
14,TRBD1,TRBJ2-1,many,TRBV7-2,TGTGCCAGCAGCTTAAGTACAGGGGGCACTGAGCAGTTCTTC,CASSLSTGGTEQFF
16,TRBD2,TRBJ2-5,few,TRBV7-9,TGTGCCAGCAGCCTCGGGGTTAGCGGGGAAGGAGAGACCCAGTACTTC,CASSLGVSGEGETQYF
15,TRBD2,TRBJ2-7,.,TRBV9,TGTGCCAGCAGCGTTCGTGGACTAGCGGGAGGCGAGCAGTACTTC,CASSVRGLAGGEQYF
11,TRBD1,TRBJ2-1,few,TRBV20-1,TGCGGACAGGTGGACTACAATGAGCAGTTCTTC,CGQVDYNEQFF
14,.,TRBJ2-1,.,TRBV5-1,TGCGCCAGCAGCTTGTTTAGCTCCTACAATGAGCAGTTCTTC,CASSLFSSYNEQFF
14,.,TRBJ1-1,.,TRBV29-1,TGCAGCGTCGCGCCCACCAGTCGGGGCACTGAAGCTTTCTTT,CSVAPTSRGTEAFF
12,.,TRBJ2-7,.,TRBV30,TGTGCCGGCGCGGGACCGAGTTACGAGCAGTACTTC,CAGAGPSYEQYF
14,TRBD1,TRBJ1-2,.,TRBV7-2,TGTGCCAGCAGCGAGACAGGGCAGCTGGGAGGCTACACCTTC,CASSETGQLGGYTF
15,.,TRBJ1-2,.,TRBV7-9,TGTGCCAGCAGCTTAGCTGAACAGGGTCGGCATGGCTACACCTTC,CASSLAEQGRHGYTF
14,.,TRBJ2-7,.,TRBV18,TGTGCCAGCTCACCAGATCAGCGTTCCTACGAGCAGTACTTC,CASSPDQRSYEQYF
14,TRBD2,TRBJ2-7,.,TRBV7-3,TGTGCCAGCAGCCCCGGGAGGGGGTCGAACGAGCAGTACTTC,CASSPGRGSNEQYF
14,.,TRBJ2-1,.,TRBV18,TGTGCCAGCTCATTCCAGGGCTCCTACAATGAGCAGTTCTTC,CASSFQGSYNEQFF
15,TRBD2,TRBJ2-1,few,TRBV9,TGTGCCAGCAGCGTAGTCTTAGCGGGAGCTGATGAGCAGTTCTTC,CASSVVLAGADEQFF
12,.,TRBJ1-2,few,TRBV4-2,TGTGCCAGCAGCCAAGGTGGTGGCGGCTACACCTTC,CASSQGGGGYTF
11,TRBD2,TRBJ2-7,.,TRBV10-3,TGTGCCACGGGGGGAAACTACGAGCAGTACTTC,CATGGNYEQYF
15,.,TRBJ2-5,few,TRBV10-3,TGTGCCATCAGTGAGTCGGGGGGGCTGCAAGAGACCCAGTACTTC,CAISESGGLQETQYF
14,TRBD2,TRBJ2-1,few,TRBV11-2,TGTGCCAGCAGCTTGCTAGCGGGAGACGGTGAGCAGTTCTTC,CASSLLAGDGEQFF
12,.,TRBJ1-1,few,TRBV7-6,TGTGCCAGCAGCTTGAGGGACACTGAAGCTTTCTTT,CASSLRDTEAFF
15,.,TRBJ1-2,many,TRBV18,TGTGCCAGCTCATCAGGGGCCGGACACGGCTATGGCTACACCTTC,CASSSGAGHGYGYTF
16,TRBD1,TRBJ2-7,.,TRBV28,TGTGCCAGCAGTTCCCAGGGACAGGGGGCGCCGTGGGAGCAGTACTTC,CASSSQGQGAPWEQYF
16,.,TRBJ2-3,.,TRBV5-1,TGCGCCAGCAGCTGGGGGGAAGGCGGGACCACAGATACGCAGTATTTT,CASSWGEGGTTDTQYF
15,.,TRBJ2-1,few,TRBV18,TGTGCCAGCAAACAAGGGGCGGGGCCCTACAATGAGCAGTTCTTC,CASKQGAGPYNEQFF
13,.,TRBJ1-5,few,TRBV2,TGTGCCAGCAGGGGGCGGTCTGGACAGCCCCAGCATTTT,CASRGRSGQPQHF
15,TRBD2,TRBJ2-1,few,TRBV28,TGTGCCAGCAGCCCCACTAGCGGGAGTTGGAATGAGCAGTTCTTC,CASSPTSGSWNEQFF
14,.,TRBJ1-2,few,TRBV18,TGTGCCAGCTCACTCTCGGACAGAACGGATGGCTACACCTTC,CASSLSDRTDGYTF
14,TRBD1,TRBJ2-2,.,TRBV28,TGTGCCAGCAGCTTAACGGACAGGGGCGACCTGGTGTTTTTT,CASSLTDRGDLVFF
17,.,TRBJ2-3,.,TRBV5-1,TGCGCCAGCAGCGGGACCCTTCTAGCGTCTAGCACAGATACGCAGTATTTT,CASSGTLLASSTDTQYF
14,.,TRBJ2-1,few,TRBV6-4,TGTGCCAGCAGTGAGTCGGTTCAAGCGTATGAGCAGTTCTTC,CASSESVQAYEQFF
15,TRBD1,TRBJ1-4,.,TRBV4-1,TGCGCCAGCAGCCTTGGACAGGGGCAGAATGAAAAACTGTTTTTT,CASSLGQGQNEKLFF
13,TRBD1,TRBJ1-1,few,TRBV5-1,TGCGCCAGCACGGGACAGATGAACACTGAAGCTTTCTTT,CASTGQMNTEAFF
15,TRBD1,TRBJ2-5,.,TRBV4-3,TGCGCCAGCAGCCAAGGACAGGGGTACCAAGAGACCCAGTACTTC,CASSQGQGYQETQYF
11,.,TRBJ1-1,.,TRBV28,TGTGCCACTAGGCTTTCCACTGAAGCTTTCTTT,CATRLSTEAFF
15,TRBD2,TRBJ2-2,few,TRBV5-1,TGCGCCAGCAGACAACTAGCGGGAGACACCGGGGAGCTGTTTTTT,CASRQLAGDTGELFF
17,TRBD2,TRBJ2-1,.,TRBV9,TGTGCCAGCAGCGTAGTCCCACGGGAGGGGTCCTACAATGAGCAGTTCTTC,CASSVVPREGSYNEQFF
10,TRBD1,TRBJ2-7,few,TRBV2,TGTGCCAGCGGCGAACAGGGGAAGTACTTC,CASGEQGKYF
15,.,TRBJ2-7,.,TRBV5-6,TGTGCCAGCAGCCTTAGAACTAGGAAGACCGACGAGCAGTACTTC,CASSLRTRKTDEQYF